This TCR beta chain emerged from a study of preoperative IRX-2 immunotherapy in early breast cancer. Treatment here: preoperative locoregional IRX-2 cytokine immunotherapy. This phase Ib study tested locoregional IRX-2 cytokine immunotherapy given before surgery. Using immunoSEQ multiplex PCR, the repertoire was profiled, and TCRdb retains in-frame clones only, with some absent. Here the sample spans approximately 24,000 clones, about 87% being singletons. The CDR3 sequence is 16 residues long. Germline CDR1 SGHTA, CDR2 FQGTGA. Trimming at V came to 0 bases and at J to 7 bases, leaving 6 bases not matched to a gene.

This clonotype was sampled from a human donor with breast cancer. This chain uses TRBV7-3 with TRBJ2-1; TRBD1 matches 10 bases. Sequences were derived from tumor tissue, sampled after IRX-2 immunotherapy. CDR3 sequence reads: CASSLTDRGSTNEQFF. The CDR3 DNA follows: TGTGCCAGCAGCTTAACGGACAGGGGGAGTACGAATGAGCAGTTCTTC.